These 8 T cell receptor beta chains were all obtained from the same sample, sequenced in a study of blood T cell repertoires in COVID-19. Sequencing used immunoSEQ multiplex PCR; TCRdb keeps in-frame clones, though not all of them. The sample has under 200,000 clones; about 86% are singletons. What was sequenced was peripheral blood. The source is a woman in her sixties or seventies with COVID-19, enrolled during active disease.

The V call is TRBV7-2, the J call TRBJ1-5; D not certain. Germline CDR1 is SGHTA and CDR2 is FQGNSA. The CDR3 runs 14 residues. V shed 5 bases and J shed 2 bases, with 10 bases lying between them. The CDR3, as DNA: TGTGCCAGCAGCCCCAGGTTAGGCAATCAGCCCCAGCATTTT. It codes for CASSPRLGNQPQHF.

This clone was counted a single time. The chain uses TRBV29-1 and TRBJ2-3, with 7 bases that match TRBD2. J gave up 4 bases and V 2 bases, and 15 bases lay outside the gene matches. CDR3 size: 17 residues. Germline CDR1 SQVTM, CDR2 ANQGSEA. CDR3: CSVETGLTSLGPDTQYF. CDR3 sequence (DNA): TGCAGCGTTGAAACGGGACTAACAAGTTTGGGCCCAGATACGCAGTATTTT.

The chain employs TRBV7-2 and TRBJ2-6, with a possible D match to TRBD1 (5 bases). CDR3 length: 15 amino acids. CDR1 is SGHTA, CDR2 FQGNSA, per germline. The V end was cut by 2 bases, the J end by 2 bases, with 7 bases between. For the CDR3, the DNA is TGTGCCAGCAGCTTACAGGGAACTGGGGCCAACGTCCTGACTTTC. Translating gives CASSLQGTGANVLTF. The variable domain in full, completed from reference TRBV7-2 and TRBJ2-6, reads GAGVSQSPSNKVTEKGKDVELRCDPISGHTALYWYRQSLGQGLEFLIYFQGNSAPDKSGLPSDRFSAERTGGSVSTLTIQRTQQEDSAVYLCASSLQGTGANVLTFGAGSRLTVL.

This clone was detected only once. The chain is built from TRBV6-6 and TRBJ2-5; 9 nucleotides align to TRBD1. Germline CDR1 and CDR2: MNHNY and SVGAGI (reference sequence). With V trimmed by 2 bases and J by 7 bases, 11 bases remained unmatched. The CDR3 sequence is 16 residues long. This chain's CDR3 is CASSYLGQGLGGTQYF. CDR3 bases: TGTGCCAGCAGTTACCTTGGACAGGGGCTGGGGGGGACCCAGTACTTC.

Details on this clone: Other DNA sequences from this sample encode an identical CDR3 as well. The chain links TRBV7-2 to TRBJ1-5, with 8 positions matching TRBD1. CDR1 is SGHTA, CDR2 FQGNSA, per germline. This CDR3 is 13 amino acids long. V shed 4 bases, J shed 6 bases, and the junction held 2 bases outside the gene matches. As DNA, the CDR3 is TGTGCCAGCAGCTCACAGGGGGGTCAGCCCCAGCATTTT. It is translated as CASSSQGGQPQHF.

The V call is TRBV25-1, the J call TRBJ1-3, with TRBD1 matching 8 bases. The CDR3 length is 14 residues. The V gene's germline CDR1 is MGHDK and CDR2 SYGVNS. V lost 2 bases and J lost 8; bases outside the gene matches: 5. The chain's CDR3 is CASSEGQGGHTIYF. The DNA of the CDR3 is TGTGCCAGCAGTGAAGGACAGGGTGGGCACACCATATATTTT.

The genes are TRBV2 and TRBJ2-5, with D maybe TRBD1 (5 bases). V was trimmed by 4 bases and J by 7 bases, leaving 19 bases between them. CDR3 size: 15 residues. CDR1 and CDR2 from the germline V gene are SNHLY and FYNNEI. For the CDR3, the DNA is TGTGCCAGCAGTGTAGGGGTTGGGCAGGCGGCGACCCAGTACTTC. Protein sequence: CASSVGVGQAATQYF.

V and J are TRBV28 and TRBJ1-5; 8 nucleotides match TRBD1. CDR3 length: 18 residues. With V trimmed by 3 bases and J by 0 bases, 10 bases remained unmatched. Germline V gene lookup returns CDR1 MDHEN and CDR2 SYDVKM. The CDR3 sequence: CASSLAGGGRYSNQPQHF. CDR3 DNA sequence: TGTGCCAGCAGTTTGGCAGGGGGCGGACGATATAGCAATCAGCCCCAGCATTTT.